This record looks at one TCR beta chain sequence and its context. The target antigen is unknown. These data come from a study of shared clonotypes between healthy human individuals. Whole-study results and caveats: Richness estimates generally favored naive over memory subsets. Among non-shared clonotypes, generation probabilities were lower than among those shared by all four donors.

Once extracted for a subset, genomic DNA was divided evenly among several immunoSEQ plates. Data came from immunoSEQ multiplex PCR; TCRdb stores just in-frame clones and leaves some out. The table has more than 2,000,000 clones, around nine tenths seen once. Adult donors, all healthy and HIV-negative, had no recent acute infections or vaccinations. The germline V and J ends were trimmed by 4 bases and 8 bases, with 15 bases remaining between them. The germline CDR1 and CDR2 sequences are SGHDT and YYEEEE. CDR3 length equals 14 residues. V is TRBV5-6 and J is TRBJ1-4; possibly TRBD1 for D (6 bases). What was sequenced was naive CD4+ T cells sorted from blood. Subset meaning: CD45RA+ positively selected. The receptor was derived from a man between 18 and 35 years old in good health. Here the CDR3 reads CASSTEGVGEKLFF. The CDR3 DNA sequence: TGTGCCAGCAGCACCGAGGGGGTCGGGGAAAAACTGTTTTTT.